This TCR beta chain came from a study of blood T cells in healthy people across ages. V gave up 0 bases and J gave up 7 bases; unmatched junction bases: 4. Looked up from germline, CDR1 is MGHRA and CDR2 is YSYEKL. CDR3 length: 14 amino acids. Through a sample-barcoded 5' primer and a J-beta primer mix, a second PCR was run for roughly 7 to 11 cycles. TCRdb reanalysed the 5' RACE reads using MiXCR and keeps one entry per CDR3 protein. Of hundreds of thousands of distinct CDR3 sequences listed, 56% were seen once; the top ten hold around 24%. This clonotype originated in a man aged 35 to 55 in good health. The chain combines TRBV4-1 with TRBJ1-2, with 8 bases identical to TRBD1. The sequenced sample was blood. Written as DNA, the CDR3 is TGCGCCAGCAGCCAAGAGGACAGGGAAGGTGGCTACACCTTC. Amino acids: CASSQEDREGGYTF.